What follows are 8 T cell receptor beta chains derived from one specimen sequenced in a study of human T cells and chemical hapten exposure. The sample's time point: patch test 1, 2 weeks after DPC sensitization. Treatment here: therapeutic diphenylcyclopropenone sensitization with weekly scalp DPC. TCRdb itself ran the RACE reads through MiXCR, one entry per CDR3 protein. Of fewer than 100,000 distinct CDR3 sequences in the sample, 9.5% to 15% were seen once. This material consisted of whole blood, taken in connection with sensitization to the hapten diphenylcyclopropenone (DPC). These TCRs come from a woman between 35 and 50 years old with alopecia areata. Some clones in this sample may be carry-over from other donors' samples.

This clonotype showed up just a few times. J is TRBJ1-1 and V is TRBV28, with 9 bases fitting TRBD1. V trimming: 6 bases; J trimming: 1 base; junction bases outside the gene matches: 3. Germline loops: CDR1 MDHEN, CDR2 SYDVKM. This CDR3 is 14 amino acids long. CDR3 region: CASRGQGTNTEAFF. Written as DNA, the CDR3 is TGTGCCAGCAGAGGACAGGGGACGAACACTGAAGCTTTCTTT.

The V call is TRBV7-4, the J call TRBJ1-1; D unresolved. Trimming took 5 bases from V and 0 from J, leaving 19 bases between them. Germline CDR1 SGHVT, CDR2 SQSDAQ. There are 17 residues in the CDR3. As DNA, the CDR3 is TGTGCCAGCAGCCCCCGCGAGTCTAGAGCTTTGAACACTGAAGCTTTCTTT. Translation: CASSPRESRALNTEAFF.

This clonotype was seen a few times. This sequence joins TRBV12-3 or TRBV12-4 and TRBJ1-3; no clear D. This CDR3 spans 14 amino acids. The V end lost 5 bases, the J end lost 4 bases, and 12 bases lay between the germline ends. The CDR3 bases are TGTGCCAGCAGTGGCACCGGCCTGGGAAACACCATATATTTT. This translates into CASSGTGLGNTIYF.

The V call is TRBV4-1, the J call TRBJ2-7; D may be TRBD1 (6 bases). CDR3 length: 15 amino acids. Germline-derived CDR1 and CDR2 are MGHRA and YSYEKL. Between the trimmed V and J ends, which lost 3 bases and 4 bases, there was a span of 16 bases. The CDR3, as DNA: TGCGCCAGCAGCCACAGGGGTGCCTCACCATACGAGCAGTACTTC. It codes for CASSHRGASPYEQYF.

The table lists this clonotype with many counts. V and J are TRBV29-1 and TRBJ2-5; no firm D call. The V end was cut by 5 bases, the J end by 4 bases, with 14 bases between. The CDR3 contains 13 residues. Germline CDR1 SQVTM, CDR2 ANQGSEA. The CDR3 bases are TGCAGCGTTCGCATCTGGGGTGGAGAGACCCAGTACTTC. Translating it yields CSVRIWGGETQYF.

This chain joins TRBV24-1 and TRBJ2-1; weak D call: TRBD2 (6 bases). CDR1 and CDR2 (germline): KGHDR, SFDVKD. V lost 2 bases and J 4 bases, leaving 11 bases between the germline ends. The CDR3 consists of 15 residues. The CDR3 spells CATSDSAGSYNEQFF. The CDR3 DNA reads TGTGCCACCAGTGATTCGGCGGGATCATACAATGAGCAGTTCTTC.

The CDR3 bases are TGTGCCAGCAGTCCGGGACTAGCGGGGATCTACAATGAGCAGTTCTTC. This encodes CASSPGLAGIYNEQFF. The chain joins TRBV12-3 or TRBV12-4 to TRBJ2-1; 13 nucleotides agree with TRBD2. The CDR3 is 16 amino acids. Unmatched junction bases numbered 4, after V lost 5 bases and J lost 3 bases.

The chain couples TRBV3-1 to TRBJ2-1, with TRBD2 matching 15 bases. Germline V gives CDR1 LGHDT, CDR2 YNNKEL (reference sequence). The CDR3 is 19 residues long. The V and J ends lost 0 bases and 6 bases, in that order; junction bases with no gene match: 9. CDR3 nucleotides: TGTGCCAGCAGCCAAGACCCGACCCGGACTAGCGGGAGGGCCAATGAGCAGTTCTTC. Translating gives CASSQDPTRTSGRANEQFF.